The rows below give T cell receptor beta chains drawn from one sample of a study of cytomegalovirus exposure and HLA in healthy donors. TCRdb's table, derived via immunoSEQ multiplex PCR, lists solely in-frame clones and lacks some. The repertoire holds 150,000 to 200,000 clones, with around 79% as singletons. The sequencing input was PBMCs. The receptors shown here come from a woman in her 50s in good health and CMV-seronegative. The CDR3 runs from the conserved cysteine through the conserved F or W. Each record gives: clone size, D gene, V gene, J gene, CDR3 protein, CDR3 DNA. The D gene is left open where the match is weak. Where a row states a size, it is once, few, many or the class of an expanded clone; other rows omit it.

clone_size: NA
d_call: TRBD1
v_call: TRBV7-9
j_call: TRBJ1-2
cdr3_aa: CASTYQGQANYGYTF
cdr3_nt: TGTGCCAGCACCTATCAGGGACAGGCGAACTATGGCTACACCTTC

clone_size: NA
d_call: TRBD2
v_call: TRBV4-3
j_call: TRBJ2-1
cdr3_aa: CASSQDTVPGGPRNEQFF
cdr3_nt: TGCGCCAGCAGCCAAGATACGGTCCCGGGAGGGCCGAGGAATGAGCAGTTCTTC

clone_size: NA
d_call: TRBD1
v_call: TRBV6-6
j_call: TRBJ1-1
cdr3_aa: CASRDRGLGVNTEAFF
cdr3_nt: TGTGCCAGCCGGGACAGGGGGCTCGGGGTGAACACTGAAGCTTTCTTT

clone_size: NA
d_call: NA
v_call: TRBV19
j_call: TRBJ2-5
cdr3_aa: CASSSQGLTVRETQYF
cdr3_nt: TGTGCCAGTAGTAGCCAGGGTTTAACCGTCCGAGAGACCCAGTACTTC

clone_size: NA
d_call: TRBD2
v_call: TRBV5-1
j_call: TRBJ2-7
cdr3_aa: CASSLALASGWNEQYF
cdr3_nt: TGCGCCAGCAGCTTGGCGTTAGCTAGCGGGTGGAACGAGCAGTACTTC

clone_size: NA
d_call: NA
v_call: TRBV18
j_call: TRBJ1-5
cdr3_aa: CASSPDSISNQPQHF
cdr3_nt: TGTGCCAGCTCACCGGACAGCATTAGCAATCAGCCCCAGCATTTT

clone_size: NA
d_call: NA
v_call: TRBV4-2
j_call: TRBJ1-3
cdr3_aa: CASSQDLSGKQGNTIYF
cdr3_nt: TGTGCCAGCAGCCAAGATTTATCAGGGAAGCAAGGAAACACCATATATTTT

clone_size: NA
d_call: TRBD1
v_call: TRBV7-8
j_call: TRBJ1-1
cdr3_aa: CASSIRTGGADAFF
cdr3_nt: TGTGCCAGCAGCATACGGACAGGGGGCGCGGATGCTTTCTTT

clone_size: NA
d_call: NA
v_call: TRBV15
j_call: TRBJ2-5
cdr3_aa: CATRTDFGVREQYF
cdr3_nt: TGTGCCACCAGGACGGACTTCGGGGTGAGGGAGCAGTACTTC

clone_size: NA
d_call: NA
v_call: TRBV2
j_call: TRBJ2-7
cdr3_aa: CASTLLREQYF
cdr3_nt: TGTGCCAGCACTCTCTTGCGGGAGCAGTACTTC

clone_size: NA
d_call: NA
v_call: TRBV11-1
j_call: TRBJ2-1
cdr3_aa: CASSPSSASSYNEQFF
cdr3_nt: TGTGCCAGCAGCCCCTCTAGCGCCAGCTCCTACAATGAGCAGTTCTTC

clone_size: once
d_call: NA
v_call: TRBV6-1
j_call: TRBJ1-2
cdr3_aa: CASSQGYGYTF
cdr3_nt: TGTGCCAGCAGTCAGGGTTATGGCTACACCTTC

clone_size: NA
d_call: TRBD1
v_call: TRBV2
j_call: TRBJ1-1
cdr3_aa: CASRTGGVLSAFF
cdr3_nt: TGTGCCAGCAGGACAGGGGGCGTGTTGTCAGCTTTCTTT

clone_size: few
d_call: NA
v_call: TRBV19
j_call: TRBJ1-5
cdr3_aa: CASSIWGGKPQPQHF
cdr3_nt: TGTGCCAGTAGTATATGGGGCGGGAAACCCCAGCCCCAGCATTTT

clone_size: NA
d_call: TRBD1
v_call: TRBV19
j_call: TRBJ1-1
cdr3_aa: CATLSRGQVTEAFF
cdr3_nt: TGTGCCACCCTCTCCAGGGGGCAGGTCACTGAAGCTTTCTTT

clone_size: NA
d_call: TRBD2
v_call: TRBV7-2
j_call: TRBJ2-7
cdr3_aa: CASSVLAGGPYEQYF
cdr3_nt: TGTGCCAGCAGCGTTCTAGCGGGGGGCCCCTACGAGCAGTACTTC

clone_size: NA
d_call: TRBD1
v_call: TRBV5-3
j_call: TRBJ2-7
cdr3_aa: CARSCPGTGGIYEQYF
cdr3_nt: TGTGCCAGAAGCTGTCCCGGGACAGGGGGAATCTACGAGCAGTACTTC

clone_size: NA
d_call: TRBD1
v_call: TRBV6-5
j_call: TRBJ2-3
cdr3_aa: CASRRGQLTGDTQYF
cdr3_nt: TGTGCCAGCCGACGGGGACAGTTAACGGGGGATACGCAGTATTTT

clone_size: NA
d_call: NA
v_call: TRBV27
j_call: TRBJ2-2
cdr3_aa: CASRSGGYTGELFF
cdr3_nt: TGTGCCAGCCGCTCAGGGGGGTACACCGGGGAGCTGTTTTTT

clone_size: NA
d_call: NA
v_call: TRBV5-6
j_call: TRBJ1-2
cdr3_aa: CASTRVGGIGGYTF
cdr3_nt: TGTGCCAGCACCCGAGTGGGAGGGATCGGAGGCTACACCTTC

clone_size: NA
d_call: NA
v_call: TRBV7-2
j_call: TRBJ2-1
cdr3_aa: CASSLVASHEQFF
cdr3_nt: TGTGCCAGCAGCTTAGTGGCCTCACATGAGCAGTTCTTC

clone_size: NA
d_call: TRBD2
v_call: TRBV15
j_call: TRBJ2-5
cdr3_aa: CATSREATSGGRETQYF
cdr3_nt: TGTGCCACCAGCAGAGAGGCGACTAGCGGGGGCCGGGAGACCCAGTACTTC

clone_size: NA
d_call: NA
v_call: TRBV7-9
j_call: TRBJ2-7
cdr3_aa: CASSLARQSSYEQYF
cdr3_nt: TGTGCCAGCAGCTTAGCGAGACAGAGCTCCTACGAGCAGTACTTC

clone_size: few
d_call: NA
v_call: TRBV6-1
j_call: TRBJ2-3
cdr3_aa: CASSESGYSQYF
cdr3_nt: TGTGCCAGCAGTGAATCGGGGTATTCGCAGTATTTT

clone_size: NA
d_call: NA
v_call: TRBV4-3
j_call: TRBJ2-1
cdr3_aa: CASSQDRTSYNEQFF
cdr3_nt: TGCGCCAGCAGCCAAGACCGGACTTCCTACAATGAGCAGTTCTTC

clone_size: few
d_call: TRBD2
v_call: TRBV9
j_call: TRBJ2-6
cdr3_aa: CASSAGAGGPTGANVLTF
cdr3_nt: TGTGCCAGCAGCGCGGGAGCGGGGGGGCCGACTGGGGCCAACGTCCTGACTTTC